This T cell receptor beta chain was recovered during a study of cytomegalovirus exposure and HLA in healthy donors. By proportion, this clone is medium-sized. The antigen remains undetermined. TCRdb's table, derived via immunoSEQ multiplex PCR, lists solely in-frame clones and lacks some. Of over 45,000 clones in the sample, 90% were seen once. Separation from the roughly 700-subject first cohort characterized the 120-subject validation cohort, to which the donors belonged. Study-wide points: The study labeled 150 to 200 TCR beta chains cytomegalovirus-associated. The tendency of first-cohort TCR clusters to co-occur in the 95 to 150 validation repertoires was the finding of a later analysis. Specificity of three CMV-associated chains for CMV antigens was verified in vitro.

V lost 5 bases to trimming and J lost 5 bases, with 9 bases between them. This CDR3 contains 13 residues. CDR1 is MNHEY, CDR2 SMNVEV, per germline (reference sequence). The clonotype was recovered from a man aged 18 to 29 in good health and CMV-seronegative. Sequenced material: PBMCs. The chain employs TRBV27 and TRBJ2-2; TRBD1 is a possible D gene (5 bases). CDR3 DNA: TGTGCCAGCAGTAGGGGTGGAACCGGGGAGCTGTTTTTT. Protein product: CASSRGGTGELFF.